The sequence of this TCR beta chain was determined in a study of blood T cells in healthy people across ages. Findings of the study overall: The study regarded diversity estimates from one million T cells as underestimates.

CDR1 and CDR2 from the germline V gene are LGHDT and YNNKEL (reference sequence). The CDR3 is made up of 13 amino acids. It was with a sample-barcoded 5' primer and a J-beta primer mix that a second PCR of about 7 to 12 cycles was run. Carrying 12 random nucleotides, a template-switch adaptor labeled each individual cDNA molecule. TCRdb called the 5' RACE reads again in MiXCR, with one record for every CDR3 protein. Of about a million distinct CDR3 sequences in the sample, just over 50% were seen once. A word on this clonotype: What it binds is unknown. A junction boundary mismatches the germline segment, possibly from a read error.

The sequence was obtained from a woman aged 55-75 years in good health. This sequence joins TRBV3-1 and TRBJ1-2; D is unresolved. Sequencing was done on a sample of blood. CDR3 coding DNA: TGCGCCAGCAGCCAAACCAGATTCTATGGCTACACCTTC. Translated: CASSQTRFYGYTF.